These 4 T cell receptor beta chains were sequenced from one sample in a study of blood T cell repertoires in COVID-19. The method was immunoSEQ multiplex PCR; TCRdb's version includes in-frame clones alone and lacks a portion of them. Among approximately 410,000 clones listed, more than 80% were seen once. Sequencing input: peripheral blood. The receptors were sampled from a woman in her twenties or thirties with active or convalescent COVID-19.

The chain couples TRBV9 to TRBJ2-2; tentative D call: TRBD2 (5 bases). Germline-derived CDR1 and CDR2 are SGDLS and YYNGEE. This CDR3 is built from 17 residues. Trimming took off 0 bases at V and 0 bases at J, with 12 bases between the two ends. As DNA, the CDR3 is TGTGCCAGCAGCGTAGCTCGGGGTTCGGCGAACACCGGGGAGCTGTTTTTT. Residues: CASSVARGSANTGELFF.

V and J are TRBV11-1 and TRBJ2-5; TRBD1 matches at 8 bases. The germline V gene has CDR1 SGHAT and CDR2 FQDESV (reference sequence). V was clipped by 2 bases and J by 3 bases; unmatched bases: 5. The CDR3 contains 15 residues. CDR3 coding DNA: TGTGCCAGCAGCTTATCCCCGGACAGGGAAGAGACCCAGTACTTC. It codes for CASSLSPDREETQYF.

The chain links TRBV3-1 (or the pseudogene TRBV3-2) to TRBJ1-1; 8 bases fit TRBD1. The V and J ends lost 1 base and 0 bases, in that order; junction bases with no gene match: 13. From germline, CDR1 is LGHDT and CDR2 YNNKEL (reference sequence). The CDR3 length is 19 residues. CDR3: CASSQGLPGGLFMNTEAFF. The CDR3 DNA is TGTGCCAGCAGCCAAGGTCTCCCAGGGGGCCTCTTTATGAACACTGAAGCTTTCTTT.

The CDR3 DNA reads as TGTGCCAGCAGAAAGAATAGCGGAAACTCCTACAATGAGCAGTTCTTC. Translation: CASRKNSGNSYNEQFF. This chain connects TRBV27 to TRBJ2-1; D perhaps matches TRBD2 (6 bases). The V gene's germline CDR1 is MNHEY and CDR2 SMNVEV (reference sequence). The CDR3 contains 16 residues. The ends were cut back, 6 bases at V and 0 bases at J, with 15 bases in the middle.